These 10 T cell receptor beta chains were all obtained from the same sample, sequenced in a study of control samples from healthy donors and cancer patients. Sequencing was performed with immunoSEQ multiplex PCR; in TCRdb, only in-frame clones are kept and a portion is missing. The sample yields 150,000 to 160,000 clones, more than 85% seen once. Material for sequencing was blood. The receptor set was obtained from a man aged 45 to 65 in good health.

This clone was counted only a few times. The genes are TRBV6-5 and TRBJ1-5, with D hard to call. Deletions cut 6 bases from V and 1 base from J, with 7 bases between. This CDR3 is built from 13 residues. Germline values: CDR1 MNHEY, CDR2 SVGAGI. The CDR3 region is CASRLDSNQPQHF. In DNA, the CDR3 is TGTGCCAGCAGGCTGGACAGCAATCAGCCCCAGCATTTT.

The chain has TRBV11-2 and TRBJ1-1; the D is unclear. The CDR3 loop spans 13 amino acids. Germline CDR1 SGHAT, CDR2 FQNNGV. Deletions cut 6 bases from V and 1 base from J, with 9 bases between. The CDR3 loop reads CASRSTENTEAFF. DNA for the CDR3: TGTGCCAGCAGATCAACTGAGAACACTGAAGCTTTCTTT.

The chain joins TRBV28 to TRBJ2-7; 11 bases match TRBD2. Per the germline V gene, CDR1 is MDHEN and CDR2 is SYDVKM. The CDR3 has 15 residues. Trimming at V came to 3 bases and at J to 7 bases, leaving 8 bases not matched to a gene. CDR3 region: CASSFLAGGPSEQYF. The CDR3 DNA is TGTGCCAGCAGTTTCTTAGCGGGAGGGCCAAGTGAGCAGTACTTC.

This sequence joins TRBV7-6 and TRBJ2-7; 8 nucleotides line up with TRBD1. The CDR3 runs 13 residues. Germline V gives CDR1 SGHVS, CDR2 FNYEAQ. V gave up 5 bases and J gave up 6 bases; unmatched junction bases: 6. CDR3 nucleotides: TGTGCCAGCAGCAAACGGACAGGGAGCGAGCAGTACTTC. This sequence encodes CASSKRTGSEQYF.

For the CDR3, the DNA is TGCGCTAGCCAGGAATCCATCTCCTACAATGAGCAGTTCTTC. Protein product: CASQESISYNEQFF. The chain links TRBV10-1 to TRBJ2-1; D is unclear. The CDR3 runs 14 residues. The germline gives CDR1 WNHNN, CDR2 SYGVQD (reference sequence).

The chain is built from TRBV29-1 and TRBJ2-7, with a possible D match to TRBD2 (5 bases). The CDR3 consists of 13 residues. Germline CDR1 reads SQVTM; CDR2 reads ANQGSEA. Trimming removed 4 bases from V and 0 bases from J, with 10 bases in between. In nucleotides, the CDR3 is TGCAGCGTTGGGACTGAGAGCTCCTACGAGCAGTACTTC. Its protein is CSVGTESSYEQYF.

This clone was seen a single time. The CDR3 protein is CASSPPTGGNTEAFF. Written as DNA, the CDR3 is TGTGCCAGCAGTCCCCCGACAGGGGGGAACACTGAAGCTTTCTTT. V is TRBV28 and J is TRBJ1-1; 9 positions match TRBD1. Germline CDR1 and CDR2: MDHEN and SYDVKM. V gave up 5 bases and J gave up 1 base; unmatched junction bases: 5. The CDR3 contains 15 residues.

The DNA of the CDR3 is TGTGCCAGCTCATCGCAGGGGGATATTAACTATGGCTACACCTTC. It yields the protein CASSSQGDINYGYTF. The chain has TRBV18 and TRBJ1-2, with 7 nucleotides matching TRBD1. The CDR3 totals 15 residues. Germline V gene sequence: CDR1 KGHSH, CDR2 LQKENI. J lost 1 base, V lost 5 bases, and 7 bases had no gene match.

The DNA of the CDR3 is TGTGCCAGCAGTTACAACCGCCATCCTCAAGAGACCCAGTACTTC. Its translation: CASSYNRHPQETQYF. This rearrangement joins TRBV6-5 to TRBJ2-5; D remains ambiguous. The CDR3 is 15 amino acids. Germline loops: CDR1 MNHEY, CDR2 SVGAGI. The V end was cut by 2 bases, the J end by 2 bases, with 12 bases between.

The chain employs TRBV5-1 and TRBJ2-7; D tentatively reads TRBD1 or TRBD2 (5 bases each). The CDR3 has 11 amino acids. Germline CDR1 reads SGHRS; CDR2 reads YFSETQ. The V end was cut by 4 bases, the J end by 7 bases, with 9 bases between. The CDR3, as DNA: TGCGCCAGCAGCAGAGAGGGGGAGCAGTACTTC. Translation: CASSREGEQYF.